This entry describes one TCR beta chain. The antigen is not known. Germline is not matched at one junction end, which may reflect a read error. Treatment specified: roughly nine-day PBMC culture with coronavirus spike peptide pools or control peptides (ViraFEST assay). Sequence data for DNA of cultured CD4+ T cells were generated by the Oncomine TCR Beta short-read assay. It was cultured CD4+ T cells from which genomic DNA was extracted. A single record per CDR3 protein comes from TCRdb applying MiXCR to the PCR reads. The top ten clones hold approximately 10% of a sample with 20,000 or so distinct CDR3 sequences, 35% to 50% of them seen once. This sample stems from a study of vaccination and CD4 T cells after COVID-19. About the study: Controls had a CEFX pool, an HIV-1 Nef pool, or no peptide added.

Study-level results: Only after vaccination were a median 86.3% of convalescents' reactive clones seen.

The source was CD4+ T cells from blood, cultured in vitro, collected after SARS-CoV-2 vaccination. The TCR sequence derives from a human donor who had recovered from COVID-19.

CDR3 nucleotide sequence: TGTGCCAGCAGTGGGACGGACGGCCTTTTTCGAAACTTT. It codes for CASSGTDGLFRNF. V is TRBV6-2 or TRBV6-3 and J is TRBJ1-6; a weak D match, TRBD1 (5 bases). CDR3 length: 13 residues. Germline V lookup: CDR1 MNHEY, CDR2 SVGEGT.